Detailed here is one T cell receptor beta chain. The data originate from a study of blood T cell repertoires in COVID-19. In the study overall: PBMCs, B-cell-depleted T cells, or T cells were the source of the cDNA or gDNA that made up the material.

Authors' methods: Reference gene primers were amplified, and this amplification served to estimate nucleated cell counts. Method: immunoSEQ multiplex PCR; TCRdb's copy keeps in-frame clones and lacks some. The V and J calls and clone size are taken from that table; D and trimming were inferred from the DNA. The data hold more than 150,000 clones, with around 90% observed a single time. This receptor was identified in a man aged 35-49 years with acute or convalescent COVID-19. Sequencing was performed on peripheral blood.

CDR3 sequence reads: CASGLVGPREVIQYF. The CDR3 DNA reads as TGTGCTAGTGGTTTGGTAGGTCCCAGGGAGGTCATTCAGTACTTC. This chain connects TRBV12-5 to TRBJ2-4, with D possibly TRBD2 on 6 matching bases. V lost 0 bases and J 9 bases, leaving 15 bases between the germline ends. Germline CDR1 and CDR2: LGHNT and FRNRAP. The length of the CDR3 is 15 residues.